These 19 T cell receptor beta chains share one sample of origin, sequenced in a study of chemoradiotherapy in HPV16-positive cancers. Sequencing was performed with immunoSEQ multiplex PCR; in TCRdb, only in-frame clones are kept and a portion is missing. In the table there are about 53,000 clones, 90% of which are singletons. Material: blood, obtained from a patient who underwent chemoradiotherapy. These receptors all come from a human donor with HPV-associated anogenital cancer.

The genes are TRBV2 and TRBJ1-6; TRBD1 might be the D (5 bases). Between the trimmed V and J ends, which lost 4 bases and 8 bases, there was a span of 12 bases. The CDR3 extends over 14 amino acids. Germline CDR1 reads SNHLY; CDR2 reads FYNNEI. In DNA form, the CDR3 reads TGTGCCAGCAGTGTAAGGCAGGGTGATTCACCCCTCCACTTT. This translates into CASSVRQGDSPLHF.

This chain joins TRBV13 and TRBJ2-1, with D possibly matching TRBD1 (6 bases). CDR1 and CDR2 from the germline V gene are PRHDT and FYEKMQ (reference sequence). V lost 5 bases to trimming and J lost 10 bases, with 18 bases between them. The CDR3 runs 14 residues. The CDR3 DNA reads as TGTGCCAGCAGCGCCGGGACACCCGAAGGGGAGCAGTTCTTC. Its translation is CASSAGTPEGEQFF.

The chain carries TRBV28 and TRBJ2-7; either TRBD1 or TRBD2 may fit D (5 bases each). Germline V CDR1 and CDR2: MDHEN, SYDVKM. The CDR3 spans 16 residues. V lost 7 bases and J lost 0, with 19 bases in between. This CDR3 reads CASIPIGTPSSYEQYF. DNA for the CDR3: TGTGCCAGCATCCCAATAGGGACCCCTAGCTCCTACGAGCAGTACTTC.

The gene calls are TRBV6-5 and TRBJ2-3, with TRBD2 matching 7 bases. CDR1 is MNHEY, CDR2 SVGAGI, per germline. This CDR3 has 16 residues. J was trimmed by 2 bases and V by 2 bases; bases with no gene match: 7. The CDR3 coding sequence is TGTGCCAGCAGTTACGTGGTAGCGGGCTCCACAGATACGCAGTATTTT. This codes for CASSYVVAGSTDTQYF.

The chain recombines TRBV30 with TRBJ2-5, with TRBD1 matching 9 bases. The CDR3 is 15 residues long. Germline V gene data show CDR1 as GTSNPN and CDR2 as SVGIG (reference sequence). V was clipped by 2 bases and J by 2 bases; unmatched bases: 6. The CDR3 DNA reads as TGTGCCTGGAGTTCCGGGACAGGGCAACAAGAGACCCAGTACTTC. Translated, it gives CAWSSGTGQQETQYF.

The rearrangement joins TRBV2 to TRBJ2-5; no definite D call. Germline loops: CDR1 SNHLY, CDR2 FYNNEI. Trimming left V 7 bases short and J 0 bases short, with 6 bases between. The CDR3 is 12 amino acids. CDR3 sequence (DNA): TGTGCCAGCAAACTGTACCAAGAGACCCAGTACTTC. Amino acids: CASKLYQETQYF. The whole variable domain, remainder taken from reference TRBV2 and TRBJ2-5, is EPEVTQTPSHQVTQMGQEVILRCVPISNHLYFYWYRQILGQKVEFLVSFYNNEISEKSEIFDDQFSVERPDGSNFTLKIRSTKLEDSAMYFCASKLYQETQYFGPGTRLLVL.

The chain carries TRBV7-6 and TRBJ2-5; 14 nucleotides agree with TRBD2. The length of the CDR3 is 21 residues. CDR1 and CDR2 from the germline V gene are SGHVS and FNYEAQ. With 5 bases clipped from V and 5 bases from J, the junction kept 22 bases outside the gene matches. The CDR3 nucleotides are TGTGCCAGCAGCCAGAGGAGGACTAGCGGGGGGCCGCGGGGAATTGCGGAGACCCAGTACTTC. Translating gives CASSQRRTSGGPRGIAETQYF.

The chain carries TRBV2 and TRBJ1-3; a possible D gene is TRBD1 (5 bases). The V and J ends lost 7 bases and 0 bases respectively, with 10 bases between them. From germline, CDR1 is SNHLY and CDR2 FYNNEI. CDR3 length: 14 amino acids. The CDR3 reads CASTPGPSGNTIYF. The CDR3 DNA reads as TGTGCCAGCACCCCGGGGCCCTCTGGAAACACCATATATTTT.

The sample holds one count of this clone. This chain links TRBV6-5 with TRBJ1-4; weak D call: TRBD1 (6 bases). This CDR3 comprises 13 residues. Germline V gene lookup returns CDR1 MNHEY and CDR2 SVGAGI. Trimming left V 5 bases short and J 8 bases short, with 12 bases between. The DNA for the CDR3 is TGTGCCAGCAGTCAGGGGCTGAGGGAAAAACTGTTTTTT. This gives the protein CASSQGLREKLFF.

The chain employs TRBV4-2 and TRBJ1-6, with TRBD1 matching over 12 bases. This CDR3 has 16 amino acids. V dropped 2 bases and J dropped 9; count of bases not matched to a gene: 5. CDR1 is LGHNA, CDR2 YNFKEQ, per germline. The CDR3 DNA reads TGTGCCAGCAGCCAACTGGGACAGGGGGCGGGTTCACCCCTCCACTTT. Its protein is CASSQLGQGAGSPLHF.

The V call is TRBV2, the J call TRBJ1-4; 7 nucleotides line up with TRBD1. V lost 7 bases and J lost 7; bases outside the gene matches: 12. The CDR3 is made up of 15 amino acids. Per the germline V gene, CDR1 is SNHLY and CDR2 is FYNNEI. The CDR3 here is CASTAPDREVEKLFF. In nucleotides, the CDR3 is TGTGCCAGCACGGCCCCCGACAGGGAGGTTGAAAAACTGTTTTTT.

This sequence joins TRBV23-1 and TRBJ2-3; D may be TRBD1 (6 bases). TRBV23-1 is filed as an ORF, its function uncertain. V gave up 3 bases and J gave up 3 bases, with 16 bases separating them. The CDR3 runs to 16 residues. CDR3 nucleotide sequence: TGCGCCAGCAGTCATTACAGGGACCTCGGGACAGATACGCAGTATTTT. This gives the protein CASSHYRDLGTDTQYF.

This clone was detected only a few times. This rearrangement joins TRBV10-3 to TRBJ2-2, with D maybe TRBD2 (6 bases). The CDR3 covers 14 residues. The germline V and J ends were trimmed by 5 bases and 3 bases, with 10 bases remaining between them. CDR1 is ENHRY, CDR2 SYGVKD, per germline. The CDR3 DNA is TGTGCCATCAGTCACCCTAGCGACACCGGGGAGCTGTTTTTT. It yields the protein CAISHPSDTGELFF.

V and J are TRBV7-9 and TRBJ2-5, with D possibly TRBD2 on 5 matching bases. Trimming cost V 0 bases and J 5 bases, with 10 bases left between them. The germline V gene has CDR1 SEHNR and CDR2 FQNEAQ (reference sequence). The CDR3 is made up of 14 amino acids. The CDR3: CASSLAGDRETQYF. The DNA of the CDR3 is TGTGCCAGCAGCTTAGCGGGAGATAGGGAGACCCAGTACTTC. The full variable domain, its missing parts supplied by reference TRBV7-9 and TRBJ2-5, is DTGVSQNPRHKITKRGQNVTFRCDPISEHNRLYWYRQTLGQGPEFLTYFQNEAQLEKSRLLSDRFSAERPKGSFSTLEIQRTEQGDSAMYLCASSLAGDRETQYFGPGTRLLVL.

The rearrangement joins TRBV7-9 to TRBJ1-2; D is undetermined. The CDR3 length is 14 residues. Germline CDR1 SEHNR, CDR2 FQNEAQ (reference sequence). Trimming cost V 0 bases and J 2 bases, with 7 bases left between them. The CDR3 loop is CASSLAGRNYGYTF. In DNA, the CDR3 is TGTGCCAGCAGCTTAGCTGGCAGGAACTATGGCTACACCTTC.

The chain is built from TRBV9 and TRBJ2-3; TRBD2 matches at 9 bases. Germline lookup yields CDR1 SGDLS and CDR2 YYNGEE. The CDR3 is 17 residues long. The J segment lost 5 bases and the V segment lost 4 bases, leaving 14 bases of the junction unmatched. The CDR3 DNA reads TGTGCCAGCAGCTCCCAGACTAGCGGTCTCGTGCGAGATACGCAGTATTTT. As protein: CASSSQTSGLVRDTQYF.

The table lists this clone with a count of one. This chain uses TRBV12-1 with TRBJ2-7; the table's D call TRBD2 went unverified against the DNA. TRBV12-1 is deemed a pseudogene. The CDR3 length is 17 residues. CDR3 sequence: CASSFDGLAGRSAEQYF. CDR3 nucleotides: TGTGCCAGCAGCTTTGACGGACTAGCGGGTCGTTCGGCCGAGCAGTACTTC.

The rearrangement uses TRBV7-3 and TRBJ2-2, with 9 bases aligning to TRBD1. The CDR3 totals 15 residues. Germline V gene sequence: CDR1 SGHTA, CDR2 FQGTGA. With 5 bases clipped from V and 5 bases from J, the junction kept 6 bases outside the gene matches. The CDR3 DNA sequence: TGTGCCAGCAGCCTGGACAGGGGCAGGACCGGGGAGCTGTTTTTT. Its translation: CASSLDRGRTGELFF.

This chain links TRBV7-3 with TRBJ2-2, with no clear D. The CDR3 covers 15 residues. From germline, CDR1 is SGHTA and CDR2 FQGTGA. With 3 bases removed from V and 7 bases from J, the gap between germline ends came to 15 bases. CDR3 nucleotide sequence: TGTGCCAGCAGCTTGGGTCCTAGACCGGGCGGGGAGCTGTTTTTT. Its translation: CASSLGPRPGGELFF.